These T cell receptor beta chains were read from a single sample in a study of blood T cells in healthy people across ages. A single record per CDR3 protein comes from TCRdb applying MiXCR to the 5' RACE reads. The data show over 1,500,000 distinct CDR3 sequences, roughly 52% seen once. Sequencing was performed on blood. The origin of the receptors is a woman in her thirties or forties in good health. CDR3s leave out the opening cysteine and the closing phenylalanine or tryptophan. Each record gives: V gene, J gene, CDR3 protein.

V: TRBV6-5
J: TRBJ1-4
CDR3: ASSYSYNEKLF

V: TRBV29-1
J: TRBJ2-7
CDR3: SGGESSYEQY

V: TRBV12-3/TRBV12-4
J: TRBJ2-3
CDR3: ASTPSGSSTDTQY

V: TRBV6-2/TRBV6-3
J: TRBJ2-5
CDR3: ASSHHGTGARETQY

V: TRBV6-6
J: TRBJ2-5
CDR3: ASSTHGGWETQY

V: TRBV6-2/TRBV6-3
J: TRBJ1-2
CDR3: ASKGGLGYT

V: TRBV10-3
J: TRBJ1-6
CDR3: AISGTSGSPLH

V: TRBV2
J: TRBJ2-3
CDR3: ASSGLAEGTDTQY

V: TRBV4-1
J: TRBJ2-3
CDR3: ASSQAERGSDTQY

V: TRBV18
J: TRBJ2-5
CDR3: ASSPPDPEETQY

V: TRBV27
J: TRBJ1-5
CDR3: ASSRAINQPQH

V: TRBV18
J: TRBJ2-5
CDR3: ASSPPSWARDRDKETQY